The 10 T cell receptor beta chains below were found in one sample sequenced in a study of vaccination effects on CD4 cells after COVID-19. These receptors have no known antigen. Ahead of sequencing, the ViraFEST assay grew antigen-specific CD4+ T cells using viral peptide pools. Cells that had been cultured for nine to eleven days were the source of isolated CD4+ T cells. Testing of the vaccine recipients showed negative nucleocapsid antibodies and no prior SARS-CoV-2 infection. Generated by immunoSEQ multiplex PCR, the TCRdb table keeps only in-frame clones and is missing some. The repertoire holds 30,000 to 45,000 clones, with more than 60% as singletons. The sequencing used CD4+ T cells from PBMCs cultured with SARS-CoV-2 spike peptides, collected before COVID-19 vaccination. The receptors here all came from a human donor who received a COVID-19 vaccine.

This clone was seen more than once but under ten times. This chain uses TRBV6-5 with TRBJ1-1; tentatively, D is TRBD1 (6 bases). V gave up 6 bases and J gave up 1 base, with 12 bases separating them. Germline-derived CDR1 and CDR2 are MNHEY and SVGAGI. The CDR3 contains 14 residues. The CDR3 region is CASRAGHPNTEAFF. In DNA form, the CDR3 reads TGTGCCAGCAGGGCGGGACACCCGAACACTGAAGCTTTCTTT.

The table lists this clone with a few counts. This CDR3 reads CASRGEQSEAFF. CDR3 coding DNA: TGTGCCAGCAGAGGCGAACAGTCCGAAGCTTTCTTT. The chain has TRBV2 and TRBJ1-1; D remains ambiguous. The V end lost 6 bases, the J end lost 8 bases, and 13 bases lay between the germline ends. The CDR3 consists of 12 residues. CDR1 is SNHLY, CDR2 FYNNEI, per germline. The full variable domain, in which reference TRBV2 and TRBJ1-1 provide the parts outside the CDR3, is EPEVTQTPSHQVTQMGQEVILRCVPISNHLYFYWYRQILGQKVEFLVSFYNNEISEKSEIFDDQFSVERPDGSNFTLKIRSTKLEDSAMYFCASRGEQSEAFFGQGTRLTVV.

V and J are TRBV6-5 and TRBJ1-1; 7 bases are a match to TRBD1. Per germline, CDR1 MNHEY and CDR2 SVGAGI. V dropped 6 bases and J dropped 1; count of bases not matched to a gene: 5. The CDR3 spans 14 residues. The DNA of the CDR3 is TGTGCCAGCAGCCGGGACAGTAAGAACACTGAAGCTTTCTTT. Translation: CASSRDSKNTEAFF.

The J gene is TRBJ2-2, the V gene TRBV28; a possible D gene is TRBD1 (6 bases). Germline V gives CDR1 MDHEN, CDR2 SYDVKM. Trimming took 6 bases from V and 7 from J, leaving 18 bases between them. The CDR3 is 15 residues long. CDR3 amino acids: CASSSWGRLFGELFF. The CDR3 nucleotides read TGTGCCAGCAGCTCGTGGGGGCGCCTCTTCGGGGAGCTGTTTTTT.

The chain uses TRBV13 and TRBJ1-2; D unclear. The CDR3 covers 15 residues. V was trimmed by 0 bases and J by 0 bases, leaving 8 bases between them. Per germline, CDR1 PRHDT and CDR2 FYEKMQ (reference sequence). The CDR3: CASSLGGRANYGYTF. Written as DNA, the CDR3 is TGTGCCAGCAGCTTAGGGGGTAGGGCTAACTATGGCTACACCTTC.

This clone was counted only a few times. The V call is TRBV5-4, the J call TRBJ2-1; TRBD2 is a possible D gene (5 bases). CDR3 length equals 15 residues. V was cut by 1 base and J by 5 bases, with 13 bases left in between. Germline loops: CDR1 SGHNT, CDR2 YYREEE (reference sequence). CDR3 sequence reads: CASSLFRGRDNEQFF. In DNA, the CDR3 is TGTGCCAGCAGCTTGTTTCGGGGTCGGGACAATGAGCAGTTCTTC.

The V call is TRBV3-1 (or the pseudogene TRBV3-2), the J call TRBJ2-7; D not certain. The germline gives CDR1 LGHDT, CDR2 YNNKEL (reference sequence). The V gene lost 2 bases and the J gene lost 6 bases, with 14 bases spanning the gap. The CDR3 sequence is 14 residues long. CDR3 amino acids: CASSQPLGPAEQYF. DNA of the CDR3: TGTGCCAGCAGCCAACCTCTAGGCCCTGCCGAGCAGTACTTC.

This clone has only a few counts. The chain employs TRBV7-9 and TRBJ1-6, with a weak D call TRBD1 (6 bases). The CDR3 length is 17 residues. Trimming took 1 base from V and 9 from J, leaving 19 bases between them. Germline assignment: CDR1 SEHNR and CDR2 FQNEAQ (reference sequence). Here the CDR3 DNA reads TGTGCCAGCAGCTTAGTCGCCCCGGGGGTCAGGGGTTCACCCCTCCACTTT. Encoded protein: CASSLVAPGVRGSPLHF. Full variable domain (missing parts from reference TRBV7-9 and TRBJ1-6): DTGVSQNPRHKITKRGQNVTFRCDPISEHNRLYWYRQTLGQGPEFLTYFQNEAQLEKSRLLSDRFSAERPKGSFSTLEIQRTEQGDSAMYLCASSLVAPGVRGSPLHFGNGTRLTVT.

The CDR3 reads CASSQQGARTEAFF. For the CDR3, the DNA is TGTGCCAGCAGCCAACAGGGGGCGCGGACTGAAGCTTTCTTT. The genes are TRBV6-2 or TRBV6-3 and TRBJ1-1; 9 bases are a match to TRBD1. This CDR3 contains 14 residues. Germline V gives CDR1 MNHEY, CDR2 SVGEGT. V lost 6 bases, J lost 5 bases, and 7 bases stayed unmatched.

This sequence joins TRBV2 and TRBJ2-7; D perhaps matches TRBD2 (6 bases). The CDR3 extends over 11 amino acids. Germline lookup yields CDR1 SNHLY and CDR2 FYNNEI. CDR3 region: CAKSGGYEQYF. DNA for the CDR3: TGTGCTAAATCCGGGGGCTACGAGCAGTACTTC.